Below are 30 T cell receptor beta chains sequenced from a single sample in a study of shared clonotypes between healthy human individuals. Some clones are missing from TCRdb's copy, which holds only in-frame ones; the method was immunoSEQ multiplex PCR. The data show more than 900,000 clones, around three quarters seen once. Material for sequencing was memory CD4+ T cells from PBMCs. Subset defined: CD45RA-negative fraction. Source of these receptors: a man between 18 and 29 years old in good health. Some clones in this sample may be carry-over from other donors' samples.

This sequence joins TRBV5-4 and TRBJ1-2; D perhaps matches TRBD1 (6 bases). Germline-derived CDR1 and CDR2 are SGHNT and YYREEE (reference sequence). The CDR3 totals 16 residues. Deletions cut 2 bases from V and 0 bases from J, with 14 bases between. CDR3 bases: TGTGCCAGCAGCTTTTTAGGACAGTCCCCTAACTATGGCTACACCTTC. This sequence encodes CASSFLGQSPNYGYTF.

The genes are TRBV7-2 and TRBJ2-1; D remains unclear. V dropped 0 bases and J dropped 7 bases, with 7 bases sitting between them. This CDR3 is 13 amino acids long. The germline V gene encodes CDR1 SGHTA and CDR2 FQGNSA. The CDR3 region is CASSLARRNEQFF. The CDR3 nucleotides read TGTGCCAGCAGCTTAGCTCGCCGGAATGAGCAGTTCTTC.

The J gene is TRBJ1-5, the V gene TRBV2; no definite D call. Trimming took off 5 bases at V and 0 bases at J, with 8 bases between the two ends. Germline CDR1 and CDR2: SNHLY and FYNNEI. The CDR3 has 14 residues. CDR3 nucleotides: TGTGCCAGCAGTCCGTGGAATAGCAATCAGCCCCAGCATTTT. Protein sequence: CASSPWNSNQPQHF.

This clone was detected ten times or more. The same CDR3 arises from other DNA sequences in this sample as well. This chain connects TRBV4-2 to TRBJ1-5; D uncertain. V was shortened by 0 bases and J by 7 bases, with 4 bases between the two germline ends. Germline-derived CDR1 and CDR2 are LGHNA and YNFKEQ. CDR3 length equals 12 residues. CDR3 coding DNA: TGTGCCAGCAGCCAAGATGGGCAGCCCCAGCATTTT. Translation gives CASSQDGQPQHF.

Only a few counts were recorded for this clone. The V call is TRBV5-1, the J call TRBJ1-5, with D perhaps matching TRBD1 (5 bases). CDR3 size: 13 residues. Germline V gives CDR1 SGHRS, CDR2 YFSETQ. V was shortened by 5 bases and J by 11 bases, with 17 bases between the two germline ends. The CDR3 loop is CASRSGTDGAQHF. For the CDR3, the DNA is TGCGCCAGCAGGTCCGGGACCGACGGGGCCCAGCATTTT.

This clone came up a few times. This sequence joins TRBV27 and TRBJ2-2; 8 nucleotides line up with TRBD2. The length of the CDR3 is 16 residues. CDR1 is MNHEY, CDR2 SMNVEV, per germline (reference sequence). The junction had 6 bases not matched to a gene; V was cut back by 5 bases and J by 1 base. CDR3 in DNA: TGTGCCAGCAGTCGGAGGGCGGGAGGGAACACCGGGGAGCTGTTTTTT. Its translation is CASSRRAGGNTGELFF.

This chain links TRBV7-9 with TRBJ2-5; the D is unclear. Germline V gene sequence: CDR1 SEHNR, CDR2 FQNEAQ (reference sequence). V shed 2 bases and J shed 3 bases, with 7 bases lying between them. CDR3 length: 13 amino acids. This CDR3 reads CASSLSIEETQYF. The CDR3 DNA is TGTGCCAGCAGCTTATCAATTGAAGAGACCCAGTACTTC.

The chain links TRBV5-4 to TRBJ2-7, with TRBD2 as a possible D gene (6 bases). CDR1 is SGHNT, CDR2 YYREEE, per germline (reference sequence). V lost 0 bases and J lost 2, with 12 bases in between. CDR3 size: 15 residues. The CDR3 loop is CASSLDPGEPYEQYF. The CDR3 DNA reads as TGTGCCAGCAGCTTGGATCCGGGAGAGCCCTACGAGCAGTACTTC.

The chain links TRBV2 to TRBJ2-7; no definite D call. Germline V gene sequence: CDR1 SNHLY, CDR2 FYNNEI. Trimming shortened V by 4 bases and J by 1 base, and 11 bases separated the two germline ends. This CDR3 is built from 14 residues. The CDR3: CASSVSRRSYEQYF. DNA for the CDR3: TGTGCCAGCAGTGTATCGAGACGGTCCTACGAGCAGTACTTC.

Concerning this clone: Since a far larger clone is one base different, this is likely a read error. The sample holds other DNA sequences that translate to the same CDR3. The gene calls are TRBV30 and TRBJ1-2; TRBD1 matches 7 bases. The CDR3 runs 12 residues. Germline-derived CDR1 and CDR2 are GTSNPN and SVGIG (reference sequence). CDR3 coding DNA: TGTGCCTGGAGTCCGAGACAGGGAGGTTACACTTTC. Protein: CAWSPRQGGYTF.

The chain is built from TRBV7-8 and TRBJ1-2; the D is unclear. The CDR3 contains 13 residues. The germline gives CDR1 SGHVS, CDR2 FQNEAQ. V was clipped by 1 base and J by 8 bases, with 11 bases between them. The CDR3 DNA sequence: TGTGCCAGCAGCTTAGTTGACATCGGAGGCTACACCTTC. Residues: CASSLVDIGGYTF.

Remarks on this clone: One end of the junction does not line up with germline, which may come from a read error. The V gene is TRBV5-6, the J gene TRBJ2-1, with unresolved D. CDR3 length: 12 amino acids. CDR1 and CDR2 (germline): SGHDT, YYEEEE. The CDR3 region is CASSLSDVGFIF. CDR3 bases: TGTGCCAGCAGCTTGTCGGATGTCGGGTTCATCTTC.

This clone occurred once. The chain is built from TRBV2 and TRBJ2-3, with TRBD1 identical over 8 bases. Germline V lookup: CDR1 SNHLY, CDR2 FYNNEI. The CDR3 is 15 amino acids. V shed 6 bases, J shed 0 bases, and the junction held 5 bases outside the gene matches. The CDR3 loop reads CASRPDRVSTDTQYF. The CDR3 DNA reads as TGTGCCAGCAGACCGGACAGGGTTAGCACAGATACGCAGTATTTT.

This clone has just one count. CDR3 nucleotide sequence: TGTGCCAGCAGTCCAGGGGGAGGCGAAAAACTGTTTTTT. Protein: CASSPGGGEKLFF. The V and J genes are TRBV28 and TRBJ1-4; 7 nucleotides line up with TRBD1. V lost 5 bases to trimming and J lost 8 bases; unmatched junction nucleotides: 5. The CDR3 loop spans 13 amino acids. Germline-derived CDR1 and CDR2 are MDHEN and SYDVKM.

The V and J genes are TRBV9 and TRBJ2-5; TRBD2 might be the D (6 bases). The J call may be incorrect, as the DNA end agrees better with TRBJ2-7. This CDR3 contains 13 residues. Germline CDR1 and CDR2: SGDLS and YYNGEE. CDR3 sequence reads: CASSVAGSNEQYF. The DNA of the CDR3 is TGTGCCAGCAGCGTTGCCGGGAGCAACGAGCAGTACTTC.

The gene calls are TRBV7-2 and TRBJ1-5, with a possible D match to TRBD1 (6 bases). The CDR3 extends over 13 amino acids. Trimming removed 5 bases from V and 11 bases from J, with 16 bases in between. CDR1 SGHTA and CDR2 FQGNSA come from the germline V gene. CDR3 DNA: TGTGCCAGCAGCCCACAGGGTCCGGCAGCCCAGCATTTT. As protein: CASSPQGPAAQHF.

The chain carries TRBV28 and TRBJ1-2; a weak D match, TRBD1 (6 bases). CDR1 and CDR2 from the germline V gene are MDHEN and SYDVKM. The CDR3 has 16 residues. Trimming took off 2 bases at V and 0 bases at J, with 13 bases between the two ends. CDR3 in amino acids: CASSLGGLGANYGYTF. CDR3 DNA: TGTGCCAGCAGTTTAGGGGGGCTGGGTGCTAACTATGGCTACACCTTC.

V and J are TRBV9 and TRBJ2-7, with 10 bases fitting TRBD1. The CDR3 runs 16 residues. In germline, CDR1 is SGDLS, CDR2 YYNGEE. The J segment lost 6 bases and the V segment lost 2 bases, leaving 11 bases of the junction unmatched. The chain's CDR3 is CASSVGPGQGIGEQYF. The CDR3 DNA reads as TGTGCCAGCAGCGTCGGACCGGGACAGGGGATTGGCGAGCAGTACTTC.

The J gene is TRBJ2-1, the V gene TRBV28; D is undetermined. Per germline, CDR1 MDHEN and CDR2 SYDVKM. V was shortened by 6 bases and J by 2 bases, with 11 bases between the two germline ends. The CDR3 runs 14 residues. The CDR3 reads CASRTNRAYNEQFF. CDR3 DNA sequence: TGTGCCAGCAGGACCAACCGGGCCTACAATGAGCAGTTCTTC.

CDR3 coding DNA: TGTGCCAGTAGTGAAGGCGGGAGGGGTAGCAATCAGCCCCAGCATTTT. Amino acids: CASSEGGRGSNQPQHF. The chain employs TRBV19 and TRBJ1-5; tentatively, D is TRBD1 (5 bases). Germline assignment: CDR1 LNHDA and CDR2 SQIVND (reference sequence). The CDR3 is 16 residues long. V shed 5 bases and J shed 0 bases, with 14 bases lying between them.

The chain uses TRBV10-3 and TRBJ2-6; 7 bases are shared with TRBD2. V trimming: 6 bases; J trimming: 0 bases; junction bases outside the gene matches: 8. Germline CDR1 and CDR2: ENHRY and SYGVKD. The CDR3 extends over 17 amino acids. DNA for the CDR3: TGTGCCATCAGGGGGGAAGCGGGAATCTCTGGGGCCAACGTCCTGACTTTC. It translates to CAIRGEAGISGANVLTF.

This clone was counted between two and nine times. CDR3 loop: CASSPEQVPQYF. The CDR3 nucleotides are TGTGCCAGCTCACCGGAACAAGTACCGCAGTATTTT. The chain uses TRBV18 and TRBJ2-3, with D hard to call. Germline loops: CDR1 KGHSH, CDR2 LQKENI. V was shortened by 3 bases and J by 10 bases, with 11 bases between the two germline ends. The CDR3 totals 12 residues.

The chain links TRBV5-6 to TRBJ2-5; weak D call: TRBD2 (5 bases). The CDR3 has 14 residues. Germline CDR1 and CDR2: SGHDT and YYEEEE. Deletions cut 6 bases from V and 7 bases from J, with 19 bases between. CDR3 nucleotides: TGTGCCAGCATGAGCTTAGGAGCGGCGGGGACCCAGTACTTC. It yields the protein CASMSLGAAGTQYF.

For the CDR3, the DNA is TGTGCCAGCAGCGCCCGGGACAGGGCCTCCTACGAGCAGTACTTC. This translates into CASSARDRASYEQYF. The rearrangement joins TRBV11-2 to TRBJ2-7; 9 bases map to TRBD1. CDR3 size: 15 residues. CDR1 SGHAT and CDR2 FQNNGV come from the germline V gene. Germline trimming cut 5 bases from V and 0 bases from J; bases unmatched to any gene: 5.

The chain links TRBV10-3 to TRBJ1-2; 8 bases map to TRBD1. Looked up from germline, CDR1 is ENHRY and CDR2 is SYGVKD. This CDR3 comprises 12 residues. Unmatched junction bases numbered 6, after V lost 7 bases and J lost 8 bases. CDR3 DNA sequence: TGTGCCATCACTGACAGGGGTGAAGGCTACACCTTC. As protein: CAITDRGEGYTF.

The J gene is TRBJ1-2, the V gene TRBV25-1; 7 positions agree with TRBD1. The germline V gene encodes CDR1 MGHDK and CDR2 SYGVNS. CDR3 size: 15 residues. V shed 3 bases, J shed 8 bases, and the junction held 12 bases outside the gene matches. This CDR3 is CASSDFGQDASGYTF. The CDR3, as DNA: TGTGCCAGCAGTGACTTCGGACAGGATGCAAGCGGCTACACCTTC.

The V and J genes are TRBV11-2 and TRBJ2-5; 7 bases agree with TRBD2. This CDR3 spans 15 amino acids. The germline gives CDR1 SGHAT, CDR2 FQNNGV. The ends lost 6 bases at V and 2 bases at J; junction bases unmatched: 9. The CDR3 DNA reads as TGTGCCAGCAGAACGGGCGGGAGTGGACAAGAGACCCAGTACTTC. As protein: CASRTGGSGQETQYF.

The sample holds many counts of this clone. J is TRBJ2-3 and V is TRBV28; 9 bases are shared with TRBD2. The CDR3 has 14 amino acids. J gave up 4 bases and V 1 base, and 0 bases lay outside the gene matches. Germline V gene sequence: CDR1 MDHEN, CDR2 SYDVKM. CDR3: CASSLLAGADTQYF. The CDR3 DNA reads as TGTGCCAGCAGTTTATTAGCGGGAGCAGATACGCAGTATTTT.

This clone was seen repeatedly, ten times or more. CDR3 residues: CASRTGGADYGYTF. The CDR3 nucleotides are TGTGCCAGCAGGACAGGGGGGGCGGACTATGGCTACACCTTC. This chain links TRBV6-1 with TRBJ1-2; TRBD1 matches 9 bases. The ends lost 6 bases at V and 3 bases at J; junction bases unmatched: 5. The CDR3 has 14 amino acids. Germline values: CDR1 MNHNS, CDR2 SASEGT.

The chain is built from TRBV5-6 and TRBJ2-1; 7 positions agree with TRBD2. CDR3 length: 16 amino acids. V dropped 4 bases and J dropped 9; count of bases not matched to a gene: 16. Germline CDR1 and CDR2: SGHDT and YYEEEE. The CDR3 DNA follows: TGTGCCAGCAGCCCTACAAGCGGGGATTTAATTTTTGAGCAGTTCTTC. Amino acids: CASSPTSGDLIFEQFF.